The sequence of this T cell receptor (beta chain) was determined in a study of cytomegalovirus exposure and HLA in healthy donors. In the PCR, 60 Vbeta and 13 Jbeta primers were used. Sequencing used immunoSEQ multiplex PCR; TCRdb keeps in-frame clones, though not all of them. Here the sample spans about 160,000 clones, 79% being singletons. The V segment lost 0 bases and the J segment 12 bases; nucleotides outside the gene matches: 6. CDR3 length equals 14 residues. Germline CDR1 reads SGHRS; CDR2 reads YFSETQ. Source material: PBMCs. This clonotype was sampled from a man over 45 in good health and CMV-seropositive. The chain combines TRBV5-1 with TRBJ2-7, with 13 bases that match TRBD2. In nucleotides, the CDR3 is TGCGCCAGCAGCTTGGACACTAGCGGGAGGGCTCTGTACTTC. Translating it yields CASSLDTSGRALYF. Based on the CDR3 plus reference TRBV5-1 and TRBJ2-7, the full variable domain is KAGVTQTPRYLIKTRGQQVTLSCSPISGHRSVSWYQQTPGQGLQFLFEYFSETQRNKGNFPGRFSGRQFSNSRSEMNVSTLELGDSALYLCASSLDTSGRALYFGPGTRLTVT.